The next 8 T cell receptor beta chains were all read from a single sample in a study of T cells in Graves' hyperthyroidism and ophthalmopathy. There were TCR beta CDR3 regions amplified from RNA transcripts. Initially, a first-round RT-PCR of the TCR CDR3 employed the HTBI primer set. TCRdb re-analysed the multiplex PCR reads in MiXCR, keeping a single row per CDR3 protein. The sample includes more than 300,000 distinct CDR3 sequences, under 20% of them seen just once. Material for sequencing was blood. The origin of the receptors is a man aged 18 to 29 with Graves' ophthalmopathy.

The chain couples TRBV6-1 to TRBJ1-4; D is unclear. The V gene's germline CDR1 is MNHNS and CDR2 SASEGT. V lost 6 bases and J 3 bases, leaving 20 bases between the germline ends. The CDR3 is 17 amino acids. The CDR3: CASSTTFGRGANEKLFF. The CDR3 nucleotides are TGTGCCAGCAGCACGACCTTCGGGCGGGGAGCTAATGAAAAACTGTTTTTT.

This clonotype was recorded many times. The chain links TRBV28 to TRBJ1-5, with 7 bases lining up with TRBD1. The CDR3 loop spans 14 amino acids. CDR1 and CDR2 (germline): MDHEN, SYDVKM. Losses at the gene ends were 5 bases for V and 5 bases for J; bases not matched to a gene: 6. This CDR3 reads CASSRAGGDQPQHF. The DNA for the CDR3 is TGTGCCAGCAGTAGGGCAGGGGGGGATCAGCCCCAGCATTTT.

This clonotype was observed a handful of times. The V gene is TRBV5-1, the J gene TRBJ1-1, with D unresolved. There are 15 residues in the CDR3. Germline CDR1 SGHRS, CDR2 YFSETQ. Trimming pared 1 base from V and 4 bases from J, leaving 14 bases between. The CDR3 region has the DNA TGCGCCAGCAGCTTGACCGGGTGGGCCGGCACTGAAGCTTTCTTT. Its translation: CASSLTGWAGTEAFF.

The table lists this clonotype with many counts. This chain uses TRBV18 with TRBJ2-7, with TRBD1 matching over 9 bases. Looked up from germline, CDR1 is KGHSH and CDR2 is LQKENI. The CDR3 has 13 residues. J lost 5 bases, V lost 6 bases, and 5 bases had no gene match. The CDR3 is CASSTGGWNEQYF. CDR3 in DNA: TGTGCCAGCTCTACAGGGGGCTGGAACGAGCAGTACTTC.

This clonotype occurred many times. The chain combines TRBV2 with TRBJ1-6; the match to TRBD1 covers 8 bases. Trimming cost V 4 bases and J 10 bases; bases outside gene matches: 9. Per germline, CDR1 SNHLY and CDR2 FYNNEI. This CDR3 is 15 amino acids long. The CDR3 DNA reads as TGTGCCAGCAGTGCGGTTGGACAGGGTAGGTCACCCCTCCACTTT. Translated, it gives CASSAVGQGRSPLHF.

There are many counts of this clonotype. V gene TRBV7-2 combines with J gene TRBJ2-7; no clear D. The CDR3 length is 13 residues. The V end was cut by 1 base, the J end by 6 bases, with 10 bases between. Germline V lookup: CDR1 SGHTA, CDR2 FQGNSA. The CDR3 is CASSLGTAGEQYF. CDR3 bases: TGTGCCAGCAGCTTAGGAACAGCAGGCGAGCAGTACTTC. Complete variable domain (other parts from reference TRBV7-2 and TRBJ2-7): GAGVSQSPSNKVTEKGKDVELRCDPISGHTALYWYRQSLGQGLEFLIYFQGNSAPDKSGLPSDRFSAERTGGSVSTLTIQRTQQEDSAVYLCASSLGTAGEQYFGPGTRLTVT.

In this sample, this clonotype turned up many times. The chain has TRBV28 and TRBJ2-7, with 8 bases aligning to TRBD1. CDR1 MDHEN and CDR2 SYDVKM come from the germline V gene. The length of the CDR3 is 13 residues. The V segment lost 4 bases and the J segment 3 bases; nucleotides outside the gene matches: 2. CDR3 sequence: CASSSGTGYEQYF. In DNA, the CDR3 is TGTGCCAGCAGTTCCGGGACAGGCTACGAGCAGTACTTC.

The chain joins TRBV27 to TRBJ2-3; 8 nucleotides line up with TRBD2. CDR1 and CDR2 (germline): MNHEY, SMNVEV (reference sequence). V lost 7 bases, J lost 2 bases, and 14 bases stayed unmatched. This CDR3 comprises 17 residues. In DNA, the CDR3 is TGTGCCAGCAAGGGACTAGTCAGGGGATCGAACACAGATACGCAGTATTTT. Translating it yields CASKGLVRGSNTDTQYF.